The text below deals with one T cell receptor (beta chain). What this receptor recognizes is not known. No per-base quality is available; no much larger clone lies one base away. According to the study, the label for this sample's time point signals: cells obtained before transplantation from donor or recipient. CD3+CD4+ and CD3+CD8+ populations were FACS-sorted from unstimulated pre-transplant donor and recipient cells taken from spleen or lymph nodes. This specimen comes from a study of graft-versus-host responses after intestinal transplantation (dated by TCRdb to the early 2020s). At the level of the whole study: Recipients received multivisceral, liver-intestinal, or isolated intestinal transplants. Every recipient was given anti-thymocyte globulin induction, followed by roughly 3 years of maintenance tacrolimus and steroids. Graft-versus-host and host-versus-graft alloreactive T cell clones were tracked in the graft, circulation and bone marrow after intestinal transplantation using bulk TCR-beta CDR3 sequencing. Alloreactive clones were identified by sequencing pre-transplant mixed lymphocyte reaction products and comparing them with unstimulated pre-transplant donor and recipient T cells. The cohort enrolled 20 to 30 intestinal transplant recipients including one retransplant, and a few patients lacking pretransplant specimens were excluded. A peak of at least 4% donor T cells among recipient peripheral blood mononuclear cells was the definition used for donor T cell macrochimerism. Instead of going to the commercial service, samples from a few later patients were sequenced in-house on an Illumina MiSeq and processed with MiXCR. Beyond this particular receptor, the publication reports: Conclusions were limited by the relatively low number and heterogeneity of intestinal transplant patients. High GvH to HvG T cell clonal ratios were observed in the allografts of patients with donor T cell macrochimerism. GvH clones were found in recipient bone marrow, and some of the GvH clones appeared earlier in ileal mucosa or blood, which is consistent with an intestinal mucosal origin. Early after transplant, declines in HvG clones were associated with peak levels of circulating GvH clones.

The library relied on the immunoSEQ multiplex PCR assay. In most patients, genomic DNA was isolated using the Qiagen DNeasy Blood and Tissue Kit and sent frozen to Adaptive Biotechnologies for TCR sequencing. High-throughput TCR-beta CDR3 sequencing of genomic DNA from most patients was performed by Adaptive Biotechnologies. Turning to the authors' computational methods: Adaptive's ImmunoSEQ software supplied the TCR sequencing data for around 19 patients, while MiXCR and VDJtools were used to process a few other patients. CD4 versus CD8 sorting errors were corrected by removing sequences found in both subsets at a frequency ratio below 5:1. Because the origin of CDR3 nucleotide sequences shared between donor and recipient could not be assigned, those sequences were removed. To be classed as alloreactive, a clone needed at least 2-fold expansion over unstimulated cells and a minimum CFSE-low frequency of 0.002% (template counts) or 0.001% (read counts). Clones detected in sequenced pre-transplant spleen, lymph node, or MLR CFSE-low populations of the donor or recipient were defined as mappable. The cumulative frequency of alloreactive clones was calculated as a percentage of all sequences, weighted by copy number. TCRdb limited this immuneACCESS table to in-frame rearrangements with V and J called. A share of clones is missing; checked studies link under half to unresolved V genes, and the rest is unexplained. The DNA was the basis for D and trimming; V, J and clone size are from that table. The sample table holds roughly 100,000 clones, of which over 75% were seen once. Jointly, the top ten make up roughly 1% of the sample.

The CDR3, from cysteine to phenylalanine, totals 13 residues. This entry keeps only the CDR3 DNA: 39 bases, framed from base 1. CDR1 and CDR2 are drawn from the germline V gene: SGHAT, FQNNGV. Trimming costs V 0 bases and J 11 bases, and their ends lie 12 bases apart. This clonotype was sampled from a human donor who received an intestinal transplant. Sequenced here: unstimulated CD4+ T cells sorted from spleen or lymph node cells, sampled before intestinal transplant. The rearrangement combines TRBV11-2 with TRBJ2-3; matching of 5 bases hints at TRBD2 as the D gene. The DNA sequence follows: TGTGCCAGCAGCTTAGAACGTGGTGGGAGGCAGTATTTT. It translates as CASSLERGGRQYF.